This T cell receptor (beta chain) was profiled in a study of OX40 agonist ivuxolimab in advanced cancers. Deletions cut 4 bases from V and 4 bases from J, with 10 bases between. In germline, CDR1 is SGHRS, CDR2 YFSETQ. The CDR3 has 13 amino acids. TCRdb's copy holds only in-frame clones and misses some; the assay was immunoSEQ multiplex PCR. The sample yields approximately 58,000 clones, more than 75% seen once. The sequence was collected from an adult with an advanced solid tumor such as melanoma, head and neck, liver or kidney cancer. The source was CD4+ or CD8+ T cells sorted from blood, collected in a trial of the OX40 agonist ivuxolimab. The gene calls are TRBV5-1 and TRBJ2-3; weak D call: TRBD1 (6 bases). The CDR3 bases are TGCGCCAGCAGCCAGGACAGTTCAGATACGCAGTATTTT. Protein sequence: CASSQDSSDTQYF.